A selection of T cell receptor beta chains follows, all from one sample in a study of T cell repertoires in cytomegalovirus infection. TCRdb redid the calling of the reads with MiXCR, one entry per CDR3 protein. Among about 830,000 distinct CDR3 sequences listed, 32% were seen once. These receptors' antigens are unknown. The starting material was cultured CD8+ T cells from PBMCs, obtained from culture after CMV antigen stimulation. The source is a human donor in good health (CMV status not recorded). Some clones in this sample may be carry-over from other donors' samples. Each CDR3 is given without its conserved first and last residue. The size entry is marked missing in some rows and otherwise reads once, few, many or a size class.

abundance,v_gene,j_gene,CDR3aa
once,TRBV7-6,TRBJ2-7,ASSSRGDGEQY
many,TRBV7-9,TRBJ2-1,ASSPGQGSNEQF
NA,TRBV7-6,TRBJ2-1,ASSVPKGLAGGNEQF
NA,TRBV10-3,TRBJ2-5,AISEGGGETQY
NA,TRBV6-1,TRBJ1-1,ASLAQPGPGYGLNTEAF
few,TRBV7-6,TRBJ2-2,ASSFFSGGHGELF
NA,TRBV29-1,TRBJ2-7,SVEGRSYEQY
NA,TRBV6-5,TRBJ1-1,ASSLGGYLRNTEAF
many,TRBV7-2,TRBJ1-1,PGRSLNTEAF
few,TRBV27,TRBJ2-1,ASGSPMEEQF
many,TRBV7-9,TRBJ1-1,ASSVPVADTEAF
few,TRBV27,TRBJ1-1,ASSFPGGLEAF
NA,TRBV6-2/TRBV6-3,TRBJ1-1,ATSLLGMNTEAF
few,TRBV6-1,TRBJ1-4,ASSERRISREKLF
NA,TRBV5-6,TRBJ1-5,ASSLGIREGNQPQH
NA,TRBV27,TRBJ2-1,ASGLRRSYNEQF
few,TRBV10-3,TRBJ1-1,AIREDRYLEAF
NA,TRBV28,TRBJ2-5,ASTFLDTRQGGNTWETQY
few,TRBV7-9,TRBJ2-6,ASLVLGATLSGANVLT
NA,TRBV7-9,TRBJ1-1,ASSALGGLGTEAF
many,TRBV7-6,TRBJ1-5,ASSLAPGDQPQH
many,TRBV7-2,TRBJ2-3,ASTPNPGPWTDTQY
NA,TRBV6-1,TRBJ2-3,ASREAGGQDTQY
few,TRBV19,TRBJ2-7,ASSIGNSYEQY
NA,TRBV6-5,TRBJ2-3,ASSYLSVAGGWADTQY
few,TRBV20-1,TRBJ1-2,SARGRGNYGYT
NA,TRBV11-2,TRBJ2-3,ASSLGIPRDTQY
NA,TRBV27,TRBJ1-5,ASSPNVGNNQPQH
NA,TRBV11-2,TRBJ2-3,ASRPEGGFRTDTQY
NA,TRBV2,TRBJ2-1,ARLKGQGFNEQF
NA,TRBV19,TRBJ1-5,ASSPRDRGGNQPQH
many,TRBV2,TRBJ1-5,ASSGTGGSNQPQH
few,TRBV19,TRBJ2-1,ASSIPDSYNEQF
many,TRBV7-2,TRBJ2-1,ASSTPGQGSEGNEQF
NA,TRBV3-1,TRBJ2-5,ASSSWTGEY
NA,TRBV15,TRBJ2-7,ATSRGGQTYEQY
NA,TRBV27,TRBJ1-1,ASSIQEGTEAF
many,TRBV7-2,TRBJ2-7,ASSLAGSYEQY
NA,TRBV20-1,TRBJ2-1,SAPGQGRNEQF
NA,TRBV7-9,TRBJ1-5,ASSSGHGVYSNQPQH
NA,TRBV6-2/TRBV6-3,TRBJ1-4,ASSPYEKLF
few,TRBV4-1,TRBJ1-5,ASSLDDRVLQPQH
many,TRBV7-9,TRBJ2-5,ASSSGTKQETQY
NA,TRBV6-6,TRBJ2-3,ASSYSRDSPLTDTQY
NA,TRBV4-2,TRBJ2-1,ASSISGGGLDEQF
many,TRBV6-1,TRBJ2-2,ATSLQGVATGELF
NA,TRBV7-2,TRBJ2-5,ASSLVEADRGRETQY
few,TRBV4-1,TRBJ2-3,ASSQGVGGADTQY
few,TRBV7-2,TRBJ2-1,ASSFGGSGLNEQF
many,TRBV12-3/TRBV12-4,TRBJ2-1,ASSLETGNPYNEQF
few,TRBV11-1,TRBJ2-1,ASSTRGPTYNEQF
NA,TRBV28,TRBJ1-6,ASSLRWTGDSPLH
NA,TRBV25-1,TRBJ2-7,ASSEFGLAHEQY